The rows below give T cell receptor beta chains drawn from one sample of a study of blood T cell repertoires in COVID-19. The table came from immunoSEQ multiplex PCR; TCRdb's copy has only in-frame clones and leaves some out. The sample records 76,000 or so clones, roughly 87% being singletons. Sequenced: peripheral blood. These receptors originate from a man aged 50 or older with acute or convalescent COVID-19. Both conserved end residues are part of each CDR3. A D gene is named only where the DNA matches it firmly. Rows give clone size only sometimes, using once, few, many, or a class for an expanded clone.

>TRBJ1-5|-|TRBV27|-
TGTGCCAGCAGTCCCGGGGGGGATAATCAGCCCCAGCATTTT
CASSPGGDNQPQHF
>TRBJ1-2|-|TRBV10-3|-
TGTGCCATCATGAAACAGGGAACTAATGGCTACACCTTC
CAIMKQGTNGYTF
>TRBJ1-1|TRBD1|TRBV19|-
TGTGCCAGTAGTCCGACGGACAGGAGCACTGAAGCTTTCTTT
CASSPTDRSTEAFF
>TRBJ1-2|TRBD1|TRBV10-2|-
TGCGCCAGCACTAGCAGGGGGGAAGGTGGCTACACCTTC
CASTSRGEGGYTF
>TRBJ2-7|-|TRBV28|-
TGTGCCAGCAGTGGAGGGGCGTTGGTCTACGAGCAGTACTTC
CASSGGALVYEQYF
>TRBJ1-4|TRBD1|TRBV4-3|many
TGCGCCAGCAGCCAAGAAAGGGACAGGGGGGAAAAACTGTTTTTT
CASSQERDRGEKLFF
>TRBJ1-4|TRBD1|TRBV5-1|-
TGCGCCAGCAGCTTCAGGACAGGGGACGAAAAACTGTTTTTT
CASSFRTGDEKLFF
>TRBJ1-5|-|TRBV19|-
TGTGCCAGTAGTATAACCCCGGGTCAGCCCCAGCATTTT
CASSITPGQPQHF
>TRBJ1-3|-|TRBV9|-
TGTGCCAGCTCCCCGAGCTCTGGAAACACCATATATTTT
CASSPSSGNTIYF
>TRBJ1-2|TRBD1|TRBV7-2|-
TGTGCCAGCAGCGTTGGGACAGGGTTTTTCTATGGCTACACCTTC
CASSVGTGFFYGYTF
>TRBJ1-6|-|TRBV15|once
TGTGCCACCAGCAGAGACAGGTTAAATTCACCCCTCCACTTT
CATSRDRLNSPLHF
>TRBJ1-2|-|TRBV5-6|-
TGTGCCAGCAGCGCCACGACACAGGGCCACGGCTACACCTTC
CASSATTQGHGYTF
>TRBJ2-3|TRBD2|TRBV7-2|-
TGTGCCAGCAGATCAGGGACTAGCGGAGGCACAGATACGCAGTATTTT
CASRSGTSGGTDTQYF
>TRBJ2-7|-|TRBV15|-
TGTGCCACCAGCGGCACTATGGTGTACGAGCAGTACTTC
CATSGTMVYEQYF
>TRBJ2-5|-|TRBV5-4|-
TGTGCCAGCAGCTTGGCCGAGATACAAGAGACCCAGTACTTC
CASSLAEIQETQYF
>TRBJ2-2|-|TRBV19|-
TGTGCCAGTAGTAAGACAGTTAACACCGGGGAGCTGTTTTTT
CASSKTVNTGELFF
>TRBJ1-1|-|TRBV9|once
TGTGCCAGCAGCCCCGGGGGGGAGGGTTTCAGTGAAGCTTTCTTT
CASSPGGEGFSEAFF
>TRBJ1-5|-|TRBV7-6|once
TGTGCCAGCAGCTTAGCGCCTTCTTGGCAGATCAATCAGCCCCAGCATTTT
CASSLAPSWQINQPQHF
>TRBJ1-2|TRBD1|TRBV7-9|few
TGTGCCAGCAGCAAGACTGGGACAGGGGGTTACTATGGCTACACCTTC
CASSKTGTGGYYGYTF
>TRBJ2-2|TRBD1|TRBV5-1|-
TGCGCCAGCAGCTCATCATTCCGGGACAGGGGGCGAGGGATGTCAGGGGAGCTGTTTTTT
CASSSSFRDRGRGMSGELFF
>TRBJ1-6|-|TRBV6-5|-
TGTGCCAGCAGCAGGCAGGATTCACCCCTCCACTTT
CASSRQDSPLHF
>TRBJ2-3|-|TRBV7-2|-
TGTGCCAGCAGCTTAGCGCAGGTCACAGATACGCAGTATTTT
CASSLAQVTDTQYF
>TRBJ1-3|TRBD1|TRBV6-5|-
TGTGCCAGCAGCCGGACAGGGGCTGGAAACACCATATATTTT
CASSRTGAGNTIYF
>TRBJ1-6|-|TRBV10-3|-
TGTGCCATCAGTGGGACTAAATATAATTCACCCCTCCACTTT
CAISGTKYNSPLHF
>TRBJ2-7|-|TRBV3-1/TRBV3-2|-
TGTGCCAGCAGCTGGAGCTCCTACGAGCAGTACTTC
CASSWSSYEQYF
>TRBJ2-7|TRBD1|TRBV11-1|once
TGTGCCAGCAGCTCCTGGACAGGGTCCTACGAGCAGTACTTC
CASSSWTGSYEQYF
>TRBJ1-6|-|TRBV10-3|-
TGTGCCATCAGCTCCCCGGGAATCGCTAATTCACCCCTCCACTTT
CAISSPGIANSPLHF
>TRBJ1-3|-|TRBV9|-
TGTGCCAGCAGCGGAGCGGGGGTCTGGAGGGCCGGAAACACCATATATTTT
CASSGAGVWRAGNTIYF
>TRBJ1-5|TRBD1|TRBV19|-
TGTGCCAGTCGTGCTCGTCAACAGGGGCGCAATCAGCCCCAGCATTTT
CASRARQQGRNQPQHF
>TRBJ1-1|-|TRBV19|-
TGTGCGACAGTTGGGGCTATAGCTTTCTTT
CATVGAIAFF
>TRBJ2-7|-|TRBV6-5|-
TGTGCCAGCCGGTACTGGCAGGAGGACTACGAGCAGTACTTC
CASRYWQEDYEQYF
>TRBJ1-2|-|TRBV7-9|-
TGTGCCAGCAGCTTTAGTGGACAGAACTATGGCTACACCTTC
CASSFSGQNYGYTF
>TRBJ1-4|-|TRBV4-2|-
TGTGCCAGCAGCCAAGATCCTTCGGGTTATGGAAAACTGTTTTTT
CASSQDPSGYGKLFF
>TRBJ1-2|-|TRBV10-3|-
TGTGCCATCACTGAGGACAGCCTAAATGGCTACACCTTC
CAITEDSLNGYTF
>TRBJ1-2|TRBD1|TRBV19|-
TGTGCCGTCGGTCCCACAGGGGGCGTCTATGGCTACACCTTC
CAVGPTGGVYGYTF
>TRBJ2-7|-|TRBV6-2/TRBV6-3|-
TGTGCCAGCAGTTACTCCCAGACGGGGGAGCAGTACTTC
CASSYSQTGEQYF
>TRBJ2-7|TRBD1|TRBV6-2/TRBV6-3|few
TGTGCCAGCAGTTACTCGCCGGGACAGGGCTACGAGCAGTACTTC
CASSYSPGQGYEQYF
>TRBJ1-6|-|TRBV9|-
TGTGCCAGCAGCGGTCGTTCTGCCGGCAGGGGTGATTCACCCCTCCACTTT
CASSGRSAGRGDSPLHF
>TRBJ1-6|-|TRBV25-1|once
TGTGCCAGCAGTGAATCGAGGTTGGGTTATTCACCCCTCCACTTT
CASSESRLGYSPLHF
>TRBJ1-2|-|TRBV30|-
TGTGCCTGGAGTCCCAGGGATGTGGGCTACACCTTC
CAWSPRDVGYTF
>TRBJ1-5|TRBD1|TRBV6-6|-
TGTGCCAGCAGTTACGGACAGGGGGCGAACGACCAGCATTTT
CASSYGQGANDQHF
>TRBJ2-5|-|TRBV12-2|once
TGTGCAAGTCGCTTAACTAGCGGGGAGGGCCCGGAGGGAGAGACCCAGTACTTC
CASRLTSGEGPEGETQYF
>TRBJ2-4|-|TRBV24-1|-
TGTGCCACCAGTGATTCAGGACAAGGGAACATTCAGTACTTC
CATSDSGQGNIQYF
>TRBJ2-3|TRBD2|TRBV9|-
TGTGCCAGCAGTTCGAGGACTAGCGGGACCACAGATACGCAGTATTTT
CASSSRTSGTTDTQYF
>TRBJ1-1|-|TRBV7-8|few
TGTGCCAGCAGCCCCCGAACCGGGACAATGAACACTGAAGCTTTCTTT
CASSPRTGTMNTEAFF
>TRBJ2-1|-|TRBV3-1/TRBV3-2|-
TGTGCCAGCAGCCAAGCAGGAACGCGGGGCAATGAGCAGTTCTTC
CASSQAGTRGNEQFF
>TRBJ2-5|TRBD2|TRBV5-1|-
TGCGCCAGCAGCCCGGGCAGGCGAGCGGGGGAAGAGAGCCAGTACTTC
CASSPGRRAGEESQYF
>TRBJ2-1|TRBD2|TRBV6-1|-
TGTGCCAGCAGTGATCTAGCGGGAGGCTACAATGAGCAGTTCTTC
CASSDLAGGYNEQFF
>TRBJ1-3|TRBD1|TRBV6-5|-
TGTGCCAGCAGAGGAGGGGGCCTCGCTGGAAACACCATATATTTT
CASRGGGLAGNTIYF
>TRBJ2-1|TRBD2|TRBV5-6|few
TGTGCCAGCAGCTTGAGGGCGGGGGACAATGAGCAGTTCTTC
CASSLRAGDNEQFF
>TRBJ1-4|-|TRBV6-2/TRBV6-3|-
TGTGCCAGCAGTTACCGGGATAATGAAAAACTGTTTTTT
CASSYRDNEKLFF
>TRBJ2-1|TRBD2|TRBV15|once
TGTGCCACCAGCAGAGCGAGCGGGAGCCATTCCTACAATGAGCAGTTCTTC
CATSRASGSHSYNEQFF
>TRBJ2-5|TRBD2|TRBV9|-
TGTGCCAGCAGCGTAGCCCCTCCGGCGGGAGGCTCCACAGAGACCCAGTACTTC
CASSVAPPAGGSTETQYF
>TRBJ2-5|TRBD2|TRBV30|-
TGTGCCTGGAGTGTAGGGCTAGCGGGGTGGAGGCAAGAGACCCAGTACTTC
CAWSVGLAGWRQETQYF
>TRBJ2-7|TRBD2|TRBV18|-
TGTGCCAGCTCATACATAGCGGGGGGAAACTACGAGCAGTACTTC
CASSYIAGGNYEQYF
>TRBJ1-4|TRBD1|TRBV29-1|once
TGCAGCGTTGAAGATCTTCAGGGGGCAAGGGAAAAACTGTTTTTT
CSVEDLQGAREKLFF
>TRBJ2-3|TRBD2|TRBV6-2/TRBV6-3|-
TGTGCCAGCAGTGGGGGACTAGCCCACACAGATACGCAGTATTTT
CASSGGLAHTDTQYF
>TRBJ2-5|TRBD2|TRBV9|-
TGTGCCAGCAGCTCAGCTGGGACTAGCTTTGAGACCCAGTACTTC
CASSSAGTSFETQYF
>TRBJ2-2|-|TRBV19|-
TGTGCCAGTAGTATCGGAACAGGGTCGAACACCGGGGAGCTGTTTTTT
CASSIGTGSNTGELFF
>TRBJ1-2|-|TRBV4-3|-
TGCGCCAGCAGCCCCAGGGTTGGAGAACTCACTAACTATGGCTACACCTTC
CASSPRVGELTNYGYTF